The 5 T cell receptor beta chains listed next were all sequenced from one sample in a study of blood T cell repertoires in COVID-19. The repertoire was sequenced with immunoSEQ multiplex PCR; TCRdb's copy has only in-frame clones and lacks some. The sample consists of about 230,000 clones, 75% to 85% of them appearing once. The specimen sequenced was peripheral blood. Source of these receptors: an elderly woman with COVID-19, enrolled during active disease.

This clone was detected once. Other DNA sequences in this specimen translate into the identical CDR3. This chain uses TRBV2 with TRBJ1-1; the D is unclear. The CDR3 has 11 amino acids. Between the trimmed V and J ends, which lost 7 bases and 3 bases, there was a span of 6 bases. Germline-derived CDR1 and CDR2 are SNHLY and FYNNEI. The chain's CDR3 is CASKRDTEAFF. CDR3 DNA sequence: TGTGCCAGCAAGCGGGACACTGAAGCTTTCTTT.

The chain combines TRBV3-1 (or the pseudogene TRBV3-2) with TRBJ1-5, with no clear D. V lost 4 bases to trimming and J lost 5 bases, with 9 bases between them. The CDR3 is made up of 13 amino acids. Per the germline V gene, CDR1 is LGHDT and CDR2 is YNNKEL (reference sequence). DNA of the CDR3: TGTGCCAGCAGCCCAGGAGGCGATCAGCCCCAGCATTTT. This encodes CASSPGGDQPQHF.

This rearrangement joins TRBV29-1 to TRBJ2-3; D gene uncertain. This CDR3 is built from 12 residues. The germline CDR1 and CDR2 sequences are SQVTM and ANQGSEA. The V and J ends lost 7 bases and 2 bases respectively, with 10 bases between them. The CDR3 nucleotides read TGCAGCGGGTCCGGGTACACAGATACGCAGTATTTT. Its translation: CSGSGYTDTQYF.

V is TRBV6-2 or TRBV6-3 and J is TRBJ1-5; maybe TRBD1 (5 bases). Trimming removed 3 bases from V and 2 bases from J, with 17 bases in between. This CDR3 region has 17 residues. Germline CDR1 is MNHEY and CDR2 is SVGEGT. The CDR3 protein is CASSYGTSGVRNQPQHF. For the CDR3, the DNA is TGTGCCAGCAGTTATGGGACGTCGGGGGTGCGCAATCAGCCCCAGCATTTT.

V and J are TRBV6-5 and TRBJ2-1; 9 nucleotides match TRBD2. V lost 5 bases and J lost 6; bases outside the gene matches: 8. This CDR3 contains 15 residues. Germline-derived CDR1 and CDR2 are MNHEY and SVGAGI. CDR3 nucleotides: TGTGCCAGCAGTAGAGGGACTAGCCGAGGCAATGAGCAGTTCTTC. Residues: CASSRGTSRGNEQFF.